The 15 T cell receptor beta chains in this list originate from one sample, sequenced in a study of CXCR3-negative and CXCR3-positive naive CD8 T cells. The authors made the TRB cDNA libraries by 5' RACE using UMI labels. One entry per CDR3 protein, without DNA, is what TCRdb gives after re-calling the 5' RACE reads. In all, the sample yields some 7,000 distinct CDR3 sequences. The specimen was naive CXCR3- CD8+ T cells from blood. As to subset: CD45RO-CCR7+CD27+CD95- naive CD8+ T cells lacking CXCR3 (TNR3-). The origin of the receptors is a human donor in good health. Some clones in this sample may be carry-over from other donors' samples.

This clonotype ranks as medium-sized (0.01 to 0.1%) in terms of frequency. The chain is built from TRBV29-1 and TRBJ2-7; TCRdb lists TRBD2, though no DNA is available to test this call. CDR1 is SQVTM and CDR2 is ANQGSEA in the germline V gene. The CDR3 is 14 amino acids. CDR3 amino acids: CSATSGRAGDEQYF.

The V call is TRBV28, the J call TRBJ2-7. Germline assignment: CDR1 MDHEN and CDR2 SYDVKM. The CDR3 consists of 14 residues. The CDR3 region is CASSLPSTSYEQYF.

Its frequency marks this clonotype as medium-sized (0.01 to 0.1%). The rearrangement joins TRBV9 to TRBJ2-5. The CDR3 totals 13 residues. CDR1 is SGDLS and CDR2 is YYNGEE in the germline V gene. CDR3 sequence reads: CASSVVPDETQYF.

The chain links TRBV7-9 to TRBJ2-2; the TCRdb D gene call, TRBD1, has no DNA to confirm it. This CDR3 has 13 amino acids. The germline V gene encodes CDR1 SEHNR and CDR2 FQNEAQ (reference sequence). The CDR3 loop is CANKGAVTGELFF. Based on the CDR3 plus reference TRBV7-9 and TRBJ2-2, the full variable domain is DTGVSQNPRHKITKRGQNVTFRCDPISEHNRLYWYRQTLGQGPEFLTYFQNEAQLEKSRLLSDRFSAERPKGSFSTLEIQRTEQGDSAMYLCANKGAVTGELFFGEGSRLTVL.

This clonotype is identified as medium-sized from frequency. The chain combines TRBV7-9 with TRBJ1-1. Germline assignment: CDR1 SEHNR and CDR2 FQNEAQ (reference sequence). This CDR3 is built from 11 residues. Here the CDR3 reads CASSFGQEAFF. Looking up the rest from reference TRBV7-9 and TRBJ1-1 gives the full variable domain: DTGVSQNPRHKITKRGQNVTFRCDPISEHNRLYWYRQTLGQGPEFLTYFQNEAQLEKSRLLSDRFSAERPKGSFSTLEIQRTEQGDSAMYLCASSFGQEAFFGQGTRLTVV.

This clonotype is deemed medium-sized by its frequency. The V call is TRBV20-1, the J call TRBJ2-1; TCRdb selects TRBD2, and the lack of DNA leaves this call unchecked. The CDR3 is 16 residues long. The germline CDR1 and CDR2 sequences are DFQATT and SNEGSKA (reference sequence). CDR3 sequence: CSARDPTSGAYNEQFF.

CDR3 region: CASSLGSTGLAGPYNEQFF. The V gene is TRBV13, the J gene TRBJ2-1; TCRdb selects TRBD2, and the lack of DNA leaves this call unchecked. CDR1 is PRHDT and CDR2 is FYEKMQ in the germline V gene (reference sequence). The CDR3 covers 19 residues.

The chain employs TRBV25-1 and TRBJ1-4; TCRdb reports TRBD1, a call that lacks DNA to check it against. Germline lookup yields CDR1 MGHDK and CDR2 SYGVNS. The CDR3 is made up of 17 amino acids. The CDR3 here is CASSEFPSPGSNEKLFF. The variable domain in full, with the rest retrieved from reference TRBV25-1 and TRBJ1-4, is EADIYQTPRYLVIGTGKKITLECSQTMGHDKMYWYQQDPGMELHLIHYSYGVNSTEKGDLSSESTVSRIRTEHFPLTLESARPSHTSQYLCASSEFPSPGSNEKLFFGSGTQLSVL.

The chain couples TRBV5-1 to TRBJ2-6; TCRdb's D call of TRBD1 is untestable without DNA. Germline loops: CDR1 SGHRS, CDR2 YFSETQ. This CDR3 is built from 14 residues. This CDR3 reads CASQTGTGANVLTF.

According to its frequency, this clonotype is medium-sized. This sequence joins TRBV29-1 and TRBJ2-7. Germline V lookup: CDR1 SQVTM, CDR2 ANQGSEA. The CDR3 runs to 13 residues. The CDR3 protein is CSVSSGSGYEQYF.

By frequency, this clonotype registers medium-sized (0.01 to 0.1%). V gene TRBV18 combines with J gene TRBJ2-2. Germline assignment: CDR1 KGHSH and CDR2 LQKENI. The CDR3 has 16 residues. The CDR3 spells CASSPRRGANTGELFF.

The genes are TRBV12-3 or TRBV12-4 and TRBJ2-5; the TCRdb call, TRBD2, lacks DNA for checking. The CDR3 is made up of 18 amino acids. The CDR3 region is CASSTNIAGGFGIETQYF.

This clonotype ranks as medium-sized in terms of frequency. This rearrangement joins TRBV12-3 or TRBV12-4 to TRBJ2-5; no DNA is available, so the TRBD1 call from TCRdb remains unchecked. The CDR3 is 13 amino acids. CDR3 in amino acids: CASSLWGGETQYF.

According to its frequency, this clonotype is medium-sized. The chain employs TRBV6-5 and TRBJ1-1; absent DNA, TCRdb's TRBD1 call cannot be checked. CDR3 length: 16 amino acids. The germline V gene has CDR1 MNHEY and CDR2 SVGAGI. CDR3 protein: CASSYSLEAPGTEAFF.

V gene TRBV6-2 or TRBV6-3 combines with J gene TRBJ1-1. Germline V gives CDR1 MNHEY, CDR2 SVGEGT. The CDR3 loop spans 13 amino acids. The CDR3 is CASSATAYTEAFF.